A selection of T cell receptor beta chains follows, all from one sample in a study of cytomegalovirus exposure and HLA in healthy donors. Method: immunoSEQ multiplex PCR; TCRdb's copy keeps in-frame clones and lacks some. Altogether about 200,000 clones are present, around 75% being singletons, with the ten largest covering over 1.5%. The specimen was PBMCs. The receptors stem from a woman aged 30 to 39 in good health and CMV-seronegative. CDR3s leave out the opening cysteine and the closing phenylalanine or tryptophan.

V gene: TRBV4-3; CDR3 protein: ASSQETGGHGNTIY
V gene: TRBV4-2; CDR3 protein: ASNPLGEGNLNTEAF
V gene: TRBV11-2; CDR3 protein: ASSPPDIGTGELF
V gene: TRBV27; CDR3 protein: ASSVRLAGDNEQF
V gene: TRBV7-3; CDR3 protein: ASSFYGGEDTEAF
V gene: TRBV18; CDR3 protein: ASSPPGGNTEAF
V gene: TRBV7-2; CDR3 protein: ASSSTAGENTEAF
V gene: TRBV27; CDR3 protein: ASSLTLQGAADTQY
V gene: TRBV7-3; CDR3 protein: ASSPVADSNYGYT
V gene: TRBV21-1; CDR3 protein: ASSSGLRTRLYNEQF
V gene: TRBV5-1; CDR3 protein: ASSLSLAGTSGEQF
V gene: TRBV4-1; CDR3 protein: ASSPRSGRTGTGELF
V gene: TRBV5-1; CDR3 protein: ASSLTGAGRHRETQY
V gene: TRBV9; CDR3 protein: ASSPGQGLAKNIQY
V gene: TRBV5-4; CDR3 protein: ASSRSGINYGYT
V gene: TRBV6-5; CDR3 protein: ASSPGQIYGYT
V gene: TRBV6-1; CDR3 protein: ASSEAGQGYEKLF
V gene: TRBV7-6; CDR3 protein: ASSQNGNYHEQY
V gene: TRBV13; CDR3 protein: ASSLGGMELF
V gene: TRBV6-5; CDR3 protein: ASSLGLARSDTQY
V gene: TRBV2; CDR3 protein: ASSDPHRAANTEAF
V gene: TRBV5-4; CDR3 protein: ASSLYSGTEAF
V gene: TRBV4-1; CDR3 protein: ASSRTSGGPYEQY
V gene: TRBV7-9; CDR3 protein: ASPPPGYSSTDTQY
V gene: TRBV6-8; CDR3 protein: ASSCGQVCTDEQF
V gene: TRBV5-6; CDR3 protein: ASSLGRGGLNTQY
V gene: TRBV11-2; CDR3 protein: ASSSLQGAGAF
V gene: TRBV4-2; CDR3 protein: ASSQEPHAGSYGYT
V gene: TRBV11-3; CDR3 protein: ASSPRGLAGGGTGELF
V gene: TRBV27; CDR3 protein: ASSLSVRGPYEQY
V gene: TRBV9; CDR3 protein: ASSGGSRETQY
V gene: TRBV6-6; CDR3 protein: ASSYGVTGTGGELF
V gene: TRBV27; CDR3 protein: ASSLIAGGRTYNEQF
V gene: TRBV14; CDR3 protein: ASSLWDRLNYGYT
V gene: TRBV12-2; CDR3 protein: ASRPRPNSGASYNEQF
V gene: TRBV4-1; CDR3 protein: ASSQERTGGGLVF
V gene: TRBV4-1; CDR3 protein: ASSRGFSGYNEQF
V gene: TRBV9; CDR3 protein: ASSVVGRDTEAF
V gene: TRBV30; CDR3 protein: AWSVGPRLTGELF
V gene: TRBV4-1; CDR3 protein: ASSQSDRGYYEQY
V gene: TRBV6-1; CDR3 protein: ASSPGQVMKEQY
V gene: TRBV2; CDR3 protein: ASRQGYYGYT
V gene: TRBV5-1; CDR3 protein: ASSSNPLAGGLNTGELF
V gene: TRBV6-5; CDR3 protein: ASSYSGGYGYT
V gene: TRBV4-2; CDR3 protein: ASSQEVSSGGAGGTQY
V gene: TRBV4-2; CDR3 protein: ASSLYAGANVLT
V gene: TRBV9; CDR3 protein: ASSVGTGRAYEQY
V gene: TRBV5-1; CDR3 protein: ASSETGVAYEQY
V gene: TRBV4-1; CDR3 protein: ASSRLGASGTSDTQY
V gene: TRBV7-3; CDR3 protein: ASSFSLTGADTQY